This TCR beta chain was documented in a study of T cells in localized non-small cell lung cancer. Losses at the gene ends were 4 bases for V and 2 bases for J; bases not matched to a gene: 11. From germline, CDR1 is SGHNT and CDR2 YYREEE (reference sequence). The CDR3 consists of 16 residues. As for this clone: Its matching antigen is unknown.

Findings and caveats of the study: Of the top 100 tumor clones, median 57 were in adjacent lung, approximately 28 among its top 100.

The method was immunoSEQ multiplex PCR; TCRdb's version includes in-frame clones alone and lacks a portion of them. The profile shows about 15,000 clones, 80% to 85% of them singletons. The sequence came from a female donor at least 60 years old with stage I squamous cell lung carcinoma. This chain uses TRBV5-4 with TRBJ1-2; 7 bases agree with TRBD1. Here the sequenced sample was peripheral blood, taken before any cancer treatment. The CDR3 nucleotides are TGTGCCAGCAGCCTGGGGGGGGGACAGAGAAACTATGGCTACACCTTC. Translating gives CASSLGGGQRNYGYTF.